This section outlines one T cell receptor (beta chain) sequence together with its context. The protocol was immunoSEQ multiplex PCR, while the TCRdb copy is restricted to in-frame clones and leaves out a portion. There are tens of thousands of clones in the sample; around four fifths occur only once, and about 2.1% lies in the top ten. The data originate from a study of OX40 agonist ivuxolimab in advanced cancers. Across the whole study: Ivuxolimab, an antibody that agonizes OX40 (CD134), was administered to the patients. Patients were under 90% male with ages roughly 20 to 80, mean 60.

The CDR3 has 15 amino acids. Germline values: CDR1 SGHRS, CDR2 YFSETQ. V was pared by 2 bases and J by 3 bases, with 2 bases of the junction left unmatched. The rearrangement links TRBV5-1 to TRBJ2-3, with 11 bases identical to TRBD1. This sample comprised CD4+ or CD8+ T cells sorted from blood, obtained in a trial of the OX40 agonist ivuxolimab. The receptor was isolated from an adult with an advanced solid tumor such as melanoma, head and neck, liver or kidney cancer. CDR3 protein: CASSLGTGGTDTQYF. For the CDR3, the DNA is TGCGCCAGCAGCTTAGGGACAGGGGGGACAGATACGCAGTATTTT.